The rows below give T cell receptor beta chains drawn from one sample of a study of T cells in tumors after PD-1 blockade. Measured with immunoSEQ multiplex PCR; TCRdb has only the in-frame clones, and not every one. The sample lists 45,000 to 60,000 clones, over 70% occurring once. This material consisted of PBMCs, taken before anti-PD-1 treatment. These TCRs come from a human donor with basal cell carcinoma. Each CDR3 is given with its conserved first and last residue. D genes are given only for firm matches. Some rows mark clone size as missing; the rest say once, few, many or name a class of expanded clone.

>NA|TRBJ1-2|NA|TRBV15
CATSSNKGGSYGYTF
TGTGCCACCAGCAGTAATAAGGGGGGAAGCTATGGCTACACCTTC
>NA|TRBJ1-2|NA|TRBV5-5
CASSFRPGAYGYTF
TGTGCCAGCAGCTTTCGGCCGGGGGCCTATGGCTACACCTTC
>NA|TRBJ2-1|NA|TRBV6-5
CASSFHRDNEQFF
TGTGCCAGCAGTTTCCACAGAGACAATGAGCAGTTCTTC
>NA|TRBJ2-1|NA|TRBV28
CASRAGKRNEQFF
TGTGCCAGCCGTGCAGGGAAACGGAATGAGCAGTTCTTC
>NA|TRBJ2-1|NA|TRBV6-1
CASSESDRQYNEQFF
TGTGCCAGCAGTGAATCAGACAGGCAATACAATGAGCAGTTCTTC
>NA|TRBJ1-1|NA|TRBV3-1/TRBV3-2
CASSQGWGGPEAFF
TGTGCCAGCAGCCAAGGGTGGGGGGGTCCTGAAGCTTTCTTT
>NA|TRBJ1-2|NA|TRBV5-1
CASSAFGGDTNYGYTF
TGCGCCAGCAGCGCCTTCGGGGGAGACACTAACTATGGCTACACCTTC
>NA|TRBJ2-7|NA|TRBV12-3/TRBV12-4
CASSLVREQYF
TGTGCCAGCAGTTTAGTGCGCGAGCAGTACTTC
>NA|TRBJ1-2|NA|TRBV7-9
CASTPGGAFNYGYTF
TGTGCCAGCACCCCTGGGGGGGCCTTTAACTATGGCTACACCTTC
>NA|TRBJ2-6|NA|TRBV6-2/TRBV6-3
CASSYSKSEAWANVLTF
TGTGCCAGCAGTTACTCTAAATCTGAAGCCTGGGCCAACGTCCTGACTTTC
>NA|TRBJ1-2|NA|TRBV6-1
CASSEPRNYGYTF
TGTGCCAGCAGTGAACCCCGAAACTATGGCTACACCTTC
>TRBD1|TRBJ2-7|NA|TRBV2
CASSSDRGSYEQYF
TGTGCCAGCAGTTCGGACAGGGGCTCCTACGAGCAGTACTTC
>NA|TRBJ2-7|few|TRBV3-1/TRBV3-2
CASSQDSSYEQYF
TGTGCCAGCAGCCAAGACAGCAGCTACGAGCAGTACTTC
>NA|TRBJ1-2|NA|TRBV5-6
CASSPYRLRANYGYTF
TGTGCCAGCAGCCCTTATCGACTGAGAGCTAACTATGGCTACACCTTC
>TRBD2|TRBJ2-3|NA|TRBV28
CASSGSSGGFTDTQYF
TGTGCCAGCAGTGGGTCCAGCGGGGGGTTCACAGATACGCAGTATTTT
>NA|TRBJ2-3|NA|TRBV4-2
CASSQLGTGETDTQYF
TGTGCCAGCAGCCAATTGGGGACTGGAGAAACAGATACGCAGTATTTT
>TRBD1|TRBJ2-7|NA|TRBV14
CASSQPGQYPYEQYF
TGTGCCAGCAGCCAACCGGGACAGTACCCGTACGAGCAGTACTTC
>TRBD1|TRBJ2-5|NA|TRBV27
CASSETGGQETQYF
TGTGCCAGCAGTGAAACAGGGGGCCAAGAGACCCAGTACTTC
>NA|TRBJ1-1|NA|TRBV6-5
CASRQLKQGTPEAFF
TGTGCCAGCAGGCAACTTAAACAGGGAACCCCTGAAGCTTTCTTT
>TRBD2|TRBJ2-1|once|TRBV5-1
CASSWGLNSGNEQFF
TGCGCCAGCAGCTGGGGACTAAATTCAGGCAATGAGCAGTTCTTC
>NA|TRBJ2-2|NA|TRBV3-1/TRBV3-2
CASSHEGTGELFF
TGTGCCAGCAGCCATGAAGGCACCGGGGAGCTGTTTTTT
>NA|TRBJ2-6|NA|TRBV7-8
CASSLRFFGAGANVLTF
TGTGCCAGCAGCTTACGGTTTTTTGGGGCTGGGGCCAACGTCCTGACTTTC
>NA|TRBJ1-3|NA|TRBV6-5
CASSYDAGLGGNTIYF
TGTGCCAGCAGTTATGACGCGGGTTTGGGTGGAAACACCATATATTTT
>NA|TRBJ2-3|few|TRBV5-1
CASGAGTSSSTDTQYF
TGCGCCAGCGGTGCCGGGACAAGTTCTAGCACAGATACGCAGTATTTT
>NA|TRBJ1-2|NA|TRBV6-6
CASSYSEGNGYTF
TGTGCCAGCAGTTACTCTGAGGGAAACGGCTACACCTTC
>NA|TRBJ1-5|NA|TRBV5-6
CASSLMDWSNQPQHF
TGTGCCAGCAGCTTGATGGATTGGAGCAATCAGCCCCAGCATTTT
>TRBD2|TRBJ2-1|NA|TRBV3-1/TRBV3-2
CASSQVRLAGPNEQFF
TGTGCCAGCAGCCAAGTTCGACTAGCGGGGCCCAATGAGCAGTTCTTC
>NA|TRBJ2-7|NA|TRBV24-1
CATSESGGYEQYF
TGTGCCACCAGTGAGTCAGGAGGCTACGAGCAGTACTTC
>TRBD1|TRBJ2-2|NA|TRBV5-4
CASSFSGQPAGELFF
TGTGCCAGCAGCTTCTCGGGACAGCCGGCCGGGGAGCTGTTTTTT
>NA|TRBJ1-2|NA|TRBV9
CASSVGGRPANYGYTF
TGTGCCAGCAGCGTAGGAGGCAGGCCAGCTAACTATGGCTACACCTTC
>NA|TRBJ2-2|NA|TRBV7-9
CASRFDRPSTGELFF
TGTGCCAGCAGATTTGACAGGCCCTCTACCGGGGAGCTGTTTTTT
>NA|TRBJ2-1|NA|TRBV5-6
CASSFVAGLGHNEQFF
TGTGCCAGCAGCTTCGTTGCAGGCTTGGGGCACAATGAGCAGTTCTTC
>NA|TRBJ1-5|NA|TRBV27
CASSFRGEGQPQHF
TGTGCCAGCAGTTTCAGAGGGGAGGGTCAGCCCCAGCATTTT
>TRBD2|TRBJ2-3|NA|TRBV7-6
CASSLGPSGASTDTQYF
TGTGCCAGCAGCTTAGGCCCTAGCGGGGCTAGCACAGATACGCAGTATTTT
>NA|TRBJ2-7|NA|TRBV27
CASSLLGGQSYEQYF
TGTGCCAGCAGTTTATTGGGGGGACAGTCCTACGAGCAGTACTTC
>TRBD2|TRBJ2-2|NA|TRBV7-6
CASSTGLAGGSNTGELFF
TGTGCCAGCAGCACCGGACTAGCGGGGGGGTCGAACACCGGGGAGCTGTTTTTT
>TRBD1|TRBJ1-5|NA|TRBV19
CASSTPTGTGNQPQHF
TGTGCCAGTAGTACCCCGACAGGGACGGGCAATCAGCCCCAGCATTTT
>NA|TRBJ2-2|NA|TRBV29-1
CSVVLAGITGELFF
TGCAGCGTTGTCTTGGCAGGAATCACCGGGGAGCTGTTTTTT
>NA|TRBJ1-6|NA|TRBV7-9
CASSLPRDNSPLHF
TGTGCCAGCAGCTTGCCACGAGATAATTCACCCCTCCACTTT
>NA|TRBJ2-3|once|TRBV7-9
CASSFDSASTDTQYF
TGTGCCAGCAGCTTTGATTCGGCTAGCACAGATACGCAGTATTTT
>NA|TRBJ2-1|NA|TRBV18
CASSLSGTDNEQFF
TGTGCCAGCTCATTGTCGGGGACGGACAATGAGCAGTTCTTC
>NA|TRBJ2-2|NA|TRBV11-3
CASTSLGGNTGELFF
TGTGCCAGCACCTCCCTGGGGGGGAACACCGGGGAGCTGTTTTTT
>TRBD2|TRBJ2-5|NA|TRBV24-1
CATSGLAGARPNQETQYF
TGTGCCACCAGTGGTCTAGCGGGGGCCCGACCCAACCAAGAGACCCAGTACTTC
>TRBD2|TRBJ2-5|NA|TRBV28
CASSTRTSGGSAETQYF
TGTGCCAGCAGCACAAGGACTAGCGGGGGCTCGGCGGAGACCCAGTACTTC
>NA|TRBJ1-5|once|TRBV6-4
CASSEGDNQPQHF
TGTGCCAGCAGTGAAGGTGACAATCAGCCCCAGCATTTT
>TRBD1|TRBJ1-1|NA|TRBV19
CASSMTGKAFF
TGTGCCAGTAGTATGACAGGGAAGGCTTTCTTT
>NA|TRBJ1-6|few|TRBV5-6
CASSLGRGKNNSPLHF
TGTGCCAGCAGCTTAGGCAGGGGAAAAAATAATTCACCCCTCCACTTT
>NA|TRBJ1-1|once|TRBV30
CAWSVPERGNTEAFF
TGTGCCTGGAGTGTTCCGGAGAGGGGGAACACTGAAGCTTTCTTT
>NA|TRBJ1-6|NA|TRBV27
CASSPLQGMNSPLHF
TGTGCCAGCAGTCCACTACAGGGTATGAATTCACCCCTCCACTTT
>TRBD2|TRBJ2-3|NA|TRBV4-2
CASSQETSGGAADTQYF
TGTGCCAGCAGCCAAGAGACTAGCGGGGGGGCTGCAGATACGCAGTATTTT
>NA|TRBJ2-7|NA|TRBV5-6
CASSLARAKGEQYF
TGTGCCAGCAGCTTGGCCCGGGCCAAAGGCGAGCAGTACTTC
>NA|TRBJ2-3|NA|TRBV3-1/TRBV3-2
CASSQAGGLPDTQYF
TGTGCCAGCAGCCAAGCCGGGGGCTTGCCAGATACGCAGTATTTT
>NA|TRBJ2-5|NA|TRBV2
CASSEGIRKQETQYF
TGTGCCAGCAGTGAAGGGATCCGGAAGCAAGAGACCCAGTACTTC
>TRBD2|TRBJ2-1|NA|TRBV11-3
CASSSGRGDYNEQFF
TGTGCCAGCAGCAGTGGGCGGGGGGATTACAATGAGCAGTTCTTC
>TRBD2|TRBJ2-2|NA|TRBV7-2
CASSLAVGLAGGELFF
TGTGCCAGCAGCTTAGCTGTAGGACTAGCTGGCGGGGAGCTGTTTTTT
>NA|TRBJ1-2|NA|TRBV28
CASRPPSQGAGYTF
TGTGCCAGCAGACCCCCATCACAGGGCGCTGGCTACACCTTC